This TCR beta chain was sequenced for a study of T-cell reconstitution after alpha-beta-depleted transplantation in children. This clonotype has just a few counts. Its matching antigen is unknown. Preparation of the TCRbeta library used unique molecular identifiers. TCRdb redid the calling of the PCR reads with MiXCR, one entry per CDR3 protein. The sample includes more than 300,000 distinct CDR3 sequences, around 15% of them seen just once. Trimming removed 0 bases at V and 5 bases at J, with 11 bases between. Germline CDR1 is LGHNA and CDR2 is YSLEER. The CDR3 is 14 residues long. Regarding the study as a whole: Several patients had high TCRbeta diversity at day 60; it came from surviving recipient T cells and thymic progenitors. T-cell counts and diversity at one year following transplant were attributed mainly to newly produced T cells.

The genes are TRBV4-3 and TRBJ2-7, with D uncertain. The input for sequencing was PBMCs, mostly from graft donor cells, taken 360 days after TCRalphabeta/CD19-depleted stem cell transplant. The receptor was isolated from a male patient aged 2-9 years who had a stem cell transplant for acute lymphoblastic leukemia, so the T cells may come from the graft donor. CDR3 DNA sequence: TGCGCCAGCAGCCAAGATAGTAAGGACCACGAGCAGTACTTC. As protein: CASSQDSKDHEQYF.